This TCR beta chain was identified in a study of OX40 agonist ivuxolimab in advanced cancers. The germline V gene has CDR1 MNHNS and CDR2 SASEGT. The CDR3 extends over 15 amino acids. Between the trimmed V and J ends, which lost 5 bases and 8 bases, there was a span of 18 bases. Study outcomes and limitations: Among some nonresponders, normalized T-cell clonal expansion was also low. CD8+ T cells averaged more expanded clones than CD4+.

TCRdb keeps only in-frame clones here, not all; method: immunoSEQ multiplex PCR. The table lists approximately 59,000 clones, roughly 88% of them singletons, with under 3.5% in the top ten. As regards this clone: Its cognate antigen is unknown.

This receptor was identified in an adult with an advanced solid tumor such as melanoma, head and neck, liver or kidney cancer. The rearrangement joins TRBV6-1 to TRBJ1-4; D possibly corresponds to TRBD1 (6 bases). This specimen was CD4+ or CD8+ T cells sorted from blood, taken in a trial of the OX40 agonist ivuxolimab. DNA for the CDR3: TGTGCCAGCAGTCTAACGACAGGTCCATTGGAAAAACTGTTTTTT. Translating gives CASSLTTGPLEKLFF.